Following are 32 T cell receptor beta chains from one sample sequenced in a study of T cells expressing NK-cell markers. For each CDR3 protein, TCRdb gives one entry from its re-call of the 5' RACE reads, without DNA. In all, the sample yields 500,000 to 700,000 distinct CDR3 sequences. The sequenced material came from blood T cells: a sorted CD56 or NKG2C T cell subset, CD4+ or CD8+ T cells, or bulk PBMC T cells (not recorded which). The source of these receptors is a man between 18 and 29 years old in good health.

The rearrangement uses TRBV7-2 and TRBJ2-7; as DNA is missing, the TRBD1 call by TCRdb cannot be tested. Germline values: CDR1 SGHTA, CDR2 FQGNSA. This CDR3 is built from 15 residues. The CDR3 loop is CASSLTGTGGIEQYF.

The CDR3 protein is CASSPWTSGNTDTQYF. The chain carries TRBV7-8 and TRBJ2-3; TCRdb returns TRBD2, unconfirmable since there is no DNA. Germline loops: CDR1 SGHVS, CDR2 FQNEAQ. This CDR3 has 16 amino acids.

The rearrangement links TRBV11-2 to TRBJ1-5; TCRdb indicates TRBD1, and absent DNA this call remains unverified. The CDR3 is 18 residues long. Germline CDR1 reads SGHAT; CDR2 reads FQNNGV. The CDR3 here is CASSYRDRGAPSNQPQHF. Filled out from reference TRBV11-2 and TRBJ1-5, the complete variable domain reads EAGVAQSPRYKIIEKRQSVAFWCNPISGHATLYWYQQILGQGPKLLIQFQNNGVVDDSQLPKDRFSAERLKGVDSTLKIQPAKLEDSAVYLCASSYRDRGAPSNQPQHFGDGTRLSIL.

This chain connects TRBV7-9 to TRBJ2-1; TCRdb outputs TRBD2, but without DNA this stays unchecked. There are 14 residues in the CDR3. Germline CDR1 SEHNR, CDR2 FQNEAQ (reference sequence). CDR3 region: CASSLVGRLNEQFF.

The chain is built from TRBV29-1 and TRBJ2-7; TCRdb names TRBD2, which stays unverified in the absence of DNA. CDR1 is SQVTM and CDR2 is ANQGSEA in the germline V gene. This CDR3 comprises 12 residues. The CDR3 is CSVEVEGPEQYF.

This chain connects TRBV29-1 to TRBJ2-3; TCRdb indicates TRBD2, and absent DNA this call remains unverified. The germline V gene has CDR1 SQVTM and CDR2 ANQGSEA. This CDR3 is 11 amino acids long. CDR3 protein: CSGLAGNTQYF.

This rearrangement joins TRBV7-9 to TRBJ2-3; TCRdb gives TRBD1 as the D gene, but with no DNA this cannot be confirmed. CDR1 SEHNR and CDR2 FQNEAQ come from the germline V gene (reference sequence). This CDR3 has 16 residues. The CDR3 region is CASSSFWAADTDTQYF.

The CDR3 reads CSVYEPKEETQYF. The chain uses TRBV29-1 and TRBJ2-5. The CDR3 has 13 residues. The germline CDR1 and CDR2 sequences are SQVTM and ANQGSEA.

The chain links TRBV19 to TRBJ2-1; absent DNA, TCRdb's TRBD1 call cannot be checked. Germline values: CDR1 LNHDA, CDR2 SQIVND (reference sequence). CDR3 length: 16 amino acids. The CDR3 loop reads CASSIPFQGRYNEQFF.

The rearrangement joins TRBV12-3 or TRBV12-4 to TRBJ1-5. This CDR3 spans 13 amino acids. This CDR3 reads CASSFGPNQPQHF.

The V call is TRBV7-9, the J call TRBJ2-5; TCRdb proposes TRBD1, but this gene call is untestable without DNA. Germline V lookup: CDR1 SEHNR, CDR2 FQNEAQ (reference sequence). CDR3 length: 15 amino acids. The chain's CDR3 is CASSAAPGRGETQYF.

This CDR3 is CASSFGTSGSTQYF. The J gene is TRBJ2-3, the V gene TRBV12-3 or TRBV12-4; TCRdb's assignment of TRBD2 cannot be checked, as there is no DNA. The CDR3 has 14 residues.

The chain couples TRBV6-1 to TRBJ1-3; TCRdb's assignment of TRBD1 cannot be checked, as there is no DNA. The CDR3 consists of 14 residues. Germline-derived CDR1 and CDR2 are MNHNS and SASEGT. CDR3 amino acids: CASSQGGSGNTIYF.

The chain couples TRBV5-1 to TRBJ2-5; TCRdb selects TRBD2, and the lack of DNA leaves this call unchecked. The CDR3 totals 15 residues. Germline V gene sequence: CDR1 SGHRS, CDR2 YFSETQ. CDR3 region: CASSLGRESLETQYF. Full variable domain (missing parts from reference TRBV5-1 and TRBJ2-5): KAGVTQTPRYLIKTRGQQVTLSCSPISGHRSVSWYQQTPGQGLQFLFEYFSETQRNKGNFPGRFSGRQFSNSRSEMNVSTLELGDSALYLCASSLGRESLETQYFGPGTRLLVL.

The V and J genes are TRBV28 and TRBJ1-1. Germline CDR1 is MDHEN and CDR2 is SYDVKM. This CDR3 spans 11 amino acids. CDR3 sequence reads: CATQLQLEAFF. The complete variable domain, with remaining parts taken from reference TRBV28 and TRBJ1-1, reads DVKVTQSSRYLVKRTGEKVFLECVQDMDHENMFWYRQDPGLGLRLIYFSYDVKMKEKGDIPEGYSVSREKKERFSLILESASTNQTSMYLCATQLQLEAFFGQGTRLTVV.

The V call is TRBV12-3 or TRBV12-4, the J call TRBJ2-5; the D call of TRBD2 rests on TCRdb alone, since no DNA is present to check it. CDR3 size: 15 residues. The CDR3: CASSSSVGDRETQYF.

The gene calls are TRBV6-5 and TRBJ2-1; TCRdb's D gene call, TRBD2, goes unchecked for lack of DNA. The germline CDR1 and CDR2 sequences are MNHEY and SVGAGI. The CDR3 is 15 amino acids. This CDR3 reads CASRSTSGKTREQFF.

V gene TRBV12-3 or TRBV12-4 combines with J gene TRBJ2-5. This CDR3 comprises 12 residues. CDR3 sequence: CASSFGGETQYF.

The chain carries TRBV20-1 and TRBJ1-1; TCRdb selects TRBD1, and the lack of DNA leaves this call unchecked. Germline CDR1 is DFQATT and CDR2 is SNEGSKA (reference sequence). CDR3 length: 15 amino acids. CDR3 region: CSARDRRDRTPEAFF.

The CDR3 spells CASSLGTERNSNQPQHF. V gene TRBV7-9 combines with J gene TRBJ1-5; there is no DNA to check the TCRdb D call of TRBD1. The germline V gene has CDR1 SEHNR and CDR2 FQNEAQ (reference sequence). This CDR3 has 17 residues.

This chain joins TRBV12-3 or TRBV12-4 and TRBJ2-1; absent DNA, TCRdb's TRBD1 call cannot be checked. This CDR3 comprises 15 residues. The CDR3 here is CASSPLAGDLNEQFF.

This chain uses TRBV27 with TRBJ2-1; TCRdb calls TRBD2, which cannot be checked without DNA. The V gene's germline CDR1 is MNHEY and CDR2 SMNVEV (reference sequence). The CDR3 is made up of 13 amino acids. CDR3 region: CASSLGPKDEQFF.

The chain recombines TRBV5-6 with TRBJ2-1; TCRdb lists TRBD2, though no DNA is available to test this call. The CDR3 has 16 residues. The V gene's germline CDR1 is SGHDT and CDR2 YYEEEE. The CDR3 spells CASTRGLAVSYNEQFF.

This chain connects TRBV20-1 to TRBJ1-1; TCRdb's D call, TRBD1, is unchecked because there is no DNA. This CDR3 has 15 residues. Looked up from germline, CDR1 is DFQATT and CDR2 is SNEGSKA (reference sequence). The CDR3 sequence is CSAPPWGRAGPEAFF.

The CDR3 region is CASGSTFNTGELFF. V gene TRBV9 combines with J gene TRBJ2-2. Per germline, CDR1 SGDLS and CDR2 YYNGEE. The CDR3 contains 14 residues.

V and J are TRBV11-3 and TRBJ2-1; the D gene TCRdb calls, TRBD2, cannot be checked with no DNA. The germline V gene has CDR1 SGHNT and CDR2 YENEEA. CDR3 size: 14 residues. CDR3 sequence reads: CASAASGPYNEQFF.

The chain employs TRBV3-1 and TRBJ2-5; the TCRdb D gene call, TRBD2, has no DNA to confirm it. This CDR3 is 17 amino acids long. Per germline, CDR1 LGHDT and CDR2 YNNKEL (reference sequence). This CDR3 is CASSQDILAGIQETQYF.

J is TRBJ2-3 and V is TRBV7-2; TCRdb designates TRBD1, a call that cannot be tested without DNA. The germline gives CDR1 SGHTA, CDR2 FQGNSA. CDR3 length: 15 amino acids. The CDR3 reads CASSLVPPGPDTQYF.

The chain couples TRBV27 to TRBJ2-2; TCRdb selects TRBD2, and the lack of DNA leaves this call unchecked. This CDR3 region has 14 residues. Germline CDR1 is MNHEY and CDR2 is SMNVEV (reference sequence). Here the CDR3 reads CASSSSRATGELFF.

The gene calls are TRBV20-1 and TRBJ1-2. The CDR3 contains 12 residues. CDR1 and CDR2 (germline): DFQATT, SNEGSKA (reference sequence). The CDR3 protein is CSASTWINGYTF.

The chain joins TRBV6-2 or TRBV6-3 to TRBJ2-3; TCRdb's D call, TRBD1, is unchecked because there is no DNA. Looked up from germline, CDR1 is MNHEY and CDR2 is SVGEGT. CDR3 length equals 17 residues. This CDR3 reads CASSLSNGGEVTDTQYF.

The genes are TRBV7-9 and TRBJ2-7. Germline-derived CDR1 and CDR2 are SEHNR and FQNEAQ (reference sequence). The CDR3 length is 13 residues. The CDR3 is CASSPRLGSEQYF. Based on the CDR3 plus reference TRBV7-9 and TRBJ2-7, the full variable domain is DTGVSQNPRHKITKRGQNVTFRCDPISEHNRLYWYRQTLGQGPEFLTYFQNEAQLEKSRLLSDRFSAERPKGSFSTLEIQRTEQGDSAMYLCASSPRLGSEQYFGPGTRLTVT.